The 28 T cell receptor beta chains below come from one sample, sequenced in a study of glioma-infiltrating T cells. TCR alpha and beta CDR3 regions were amplified from RNA using iRepertoire nested multiplex PCR. MiXCR was run by TCRdb on the multiplex PCR reads, yielding one entry per CDR3 protein. The table lists approximately 130,000 distinct CDR3 sequences, under 25% of them singletons. The sample comprised glioma tissue, nonneoplastic brain tissue, or PBMCs (not recorded which). These receptors all stem from a human donor with low-grade glioma or glioblastoma, undergoing nonglioma brain surgery, or in good health (not recorded which).

Regarding this clonotype: One base away lies a much larger clone, so this may be a sequencing read error. J is TRBJ1-5 and V is TRBV2; TRBD1 matches at 8 bases. The CDR3 has 15 amino acids. From germline, CDR1 is SNHLY and CDR2 FYNNEI. The CDR3 coding sequence is TGTGCCAGCAGTTCACAGGGGGTGGGCAATCATCCCCAGCATTTT. Protein product: CASSSQGVGNHPQHF.

This clonotype was seen more than once but under ten times. This chain joins TRBV7-7 and TRBJ2-3, with D unclear. Germline V gene sequence: CDR1 SSHAT, CDR2 FNYEAQ (reference sequence). Trimming stripped 5 bases from V and 0 bases from J, with 12 bases between. The CDR3 has 15 residues. The CDR3, as DNA: TGTGCCAGCAGCCCAACCGAGACTAGCACAGATACGCAGTATTTT. Translated, it gives CASSPTETSTDTQYF. Together with reference TRBV7-7 and TRBJ2-3, the CDR3 gives the full variable domain: GAGVSQSPRYKVTKRGQDVTLRCDPISSHATLYWYQQALGQGPEFLTYFNYEAQPDKSGLPSDRFSAERPEGSISTLTIQRTEQRDSAMYRCASSPTETSTDTQYFGPGTRLTVL.

This clonotype was seen a handful of times. A much larger clone differs from this one at a single base, so this may be a read error. The V and J genes are TRBV4-1 and TRBJ2-1; no clear D. Germline V gene data show CDR1 as MGHRA and CDR2 as YSYEKL. CDR3 length: 14 residues. The chain's CDR3 is CASRPPSSYNERFF. The CDR3 nucleotides read TGCGCCAGCAGACCTCCAAGTTCCTACAATGAGCGGTTCTTC.

This clonotype was observed many times. The gene calls are TRBV7-3 and TRBJ2-3, with 8 positions matching TRBD1. This CDR3 comprises 14 residues. V lost 8 bases, J lost 4 bases, and 8 bases stayed unmatched. Germline loops: CDR1 SGHTA, CDR2 FQGTGA. Here the CDR3 reads CASGTGSGADTQYF. Here the CDR3 DNA reads TGTGCCAGCGGGACAGGATCAGGGGCAGATACGCAGTATTTT.

This clonotype was found many times. The V gene is TRBV7-2, the J gene TRBJ2-7; D is possibly TRBD1 (5 bases). The CDR3 contains 14 residues. The germline V gene encodes CDR1 SGHTA and CDR2 FQGNSA. Trimming cost V 1 base and J 3 bases, with 10 bases left between them. This CDR3 is CASSLGGGIYEQYV. CDR3 bases: TGTGCCAGCAGCTTAGGGGGCGGAATCTACGAGCAGTACGTC.

The chain is built from TRBV7-9 and TRBJ2-3; 8 bases match TRBD2. The CDR3 totals 16 residues. V dropped 5 bases and J dropped 5; count of bases not matched to a gene: 12. Germline CDR1 reads SEHNR; CDR2 reads FQNEAQ (reference sequence). The CDR3 sequence is CASSAPPGLDQDTQYF. The CDR3 nucleotides are TGTGCCAGCAGCGCGCCCCCGGGACTAGATCAAGATACGCAGTATTTT.

This chain joins TRBV20-1 and TRBJ1-2, with D possibly being TRBD1 (6 bases). V was shortened by 1 base and J by 7 bases, with 10 bases between the two germline ends. The length of the CDR3 is 12 residues. Germline V gene sequence: CDR1 DFQATT, CDR2 SNEGSKA (reference sequence). CDR3: CSARVRTVGYTF. The DNA of the CDR3 is TGCAGTGCTAGAGTCAGGACAGTTGGCTACACCTTC.

Worth noting for this clonotype: A much larger clone differs from this one at a single base, so this may be a read error. The rearrangement links TRBV18 to TRBJ1-1; 7 nucleotides align to TRBD1. The CDR3 runs 15 residues. Germline loops: CDR1 KGHSH, CDR2 LQKENI. CDR3 DNA: TGTGCCAGCTCATCGGGCAGGGGGATGAACATTGAAGCTTTCTTT. Translating gives CASSSGRGMNIEAFF.

Remarks on this clonotype: A much larger clone differs by one base, so this may be a read error. The V gene is TRBV28, the J gene TRBJ2-3; D is undetermined. CDR1 and CDR2 (germline): MDHEN, SYDVKM. The CDR3 runs to 13 residues. DNA for the CDR3: TGTGCCAGCAGTCCAGAGAGCACATATACGCAGTATTTT. Its protein is CASSPESTYTQYF. The full variable domain, its missing parts supplied by reference TRBV28 and TRBJ2-3, is DVKVTQSSRYLVKRTGEKVFLECVQDMDHENMFWYRQDPGLGLRLIYFSYDVKMKEKGDIPEGYSVSREKKERFSLILESASTNQTSMYLCASSPESTYTQYFGPGTRLTVL.

The V and J genes are TRBV5-1 and TRBJ1-1; possible D gene TRBD1, 6 bases. The germline V and J ends were trimmed by 0 bases and 2 bases, with 14 bases remaining between them. CDR1 is SGHRS, CDR2 YFSETQ, per germline. The CDR3 is 16 amino acids. CDR3 region: CASSLAGTTINTEAFF. For the CDR3, the DNA is TGCGCCAGCAGCTTGGCTGGGACAACAATAAACACTGAAGCTTTCTTT.

This clonotype was counted ten times or more. The V call is TRBV6-1, the J call TRBJ1-5, with 8 nucleotides matching TRBD1. The CDR3 is 16 amino acids. Trimming at V came to 3 bases and at J to 2 bases, leaving 6 bases not matched to a gene. CDR1 is MNHNS and CDR2 is SASEGT in the germline V gene. For the CDR3, the DNA is TGTGCCAGCAGTGATAGGCAGGGGGCGGGCAATCAGCCCCAGCATTTT. Protein sequence: CASSDRQGAGNQPQHF.

J is TRBJ2-1 and V is TRBV4-2; TRBD2 agrees at 10 bases. The junction had 4 bases not matched to a gene; V was cut back by 6 bases and J by 2 bases. Germline V lookup: CDR1 LGHNA, CDR2 YNFKEQ. The CDR3 is 15 amino acids. In DNA form, the CDR3 reads TGTGCCAGCAGGTATAGCGGGGGGACCTACAATGAGCAGTTCTTC. Encoded protein: CASRYSGGTYNEQFF.

This clonotype was found a few times. In DNA form, the CDR3 reads TGTGCCACCAGCTCCCCCGGGACTAGCGGGCCCCAAGAGACCCAGTACTTC. Translated, it gives CATSSPGTSGPQETQYF. The rearrangement joins TRBV15 to TRBJ2-5; 12 nucleotides line up with TRBD2. The J segment lost 1 base and the V segment lost 5 bases, leaving 8 bases of the junction unmatched. CDR1 and CDR2 (germline): LNHNV, YYDKDF (reference sequence). The CDR3 runs to 17 residues.

This clonotype was picked up many times. Here the CDR3 DNA reads TGCAGTGCTGCAAACAGACGCAATCAGCCCCAGCATTTT. It specifies CSAANRRNQPQHF. This sequence joins TRBV20-1 and TRBJ1-5; D ambiguous. This CDR3 region has 13 residues. Germline V gene sequence: CDR1 DFQATT, CDR2 SNEGSKA (reference sequence). Trimming took 5 bases from V and 2 from J, leaving 10 bases between them.

This clonotype was counted at least ten times. The CDR3 coding sequence is TGTGCCACCAGCAGGTACGGAGAATGGACTAGCGGCACAGATACGCAGTATTTT. This codes for CATSRYGEWTSGTDTQYF. The chain carries TRBV15 and TRBJ2-3; 9 bases agree with TRBD2. The CDR3 has 18 residues. Germline V gives CDR1 LNHNV, CDR2 YYDKDF (reference sequence). V dropped 3 bases and J dropped 1; count of bases not matched to a gene: 11.

There are many counts of this clonotype. This chain uses TRBV27 with TRBJ1-1; 10 nucleotides agree with TRBD1. Unmatched junction bases numbered 8, after V lost 10 bases and J lost 6 bases. Germline V CDR1 and CDR2: MNHEY, SMNVEV (reference sequence). The CDR3 runs to 13 residues. DNA of the CDR3: TGTGCCACTAGGACAGGGGGTGGTTCTGAAGCTTTCTTT. It translates to CATRTGGGSEAFF.

This chain joins TRBV4-1 and TRBJ2-2; no reliable D call. The germline CDR1 and CDR2 sequences are MGHRA and YSYEKL. Trimming removed 3 bases at V and 1 base at J, with 15 bases between. The CDR3 contains 17 residues. The CDR3 region is CASSHPPPNLNTGELFF. CDR3 nucleotide sequence: TGCGCCAGCAGCCACCCCCCGCCAAATCTGAACACCGGGGAGCTGTTTTTT.

This clonotype was recorded many times. The CDR3 loop reads CASSRGSPETQYF. The CDR3 DNA sequence: TGTGCCAGCAGCCGCGGTAGCCCGGAGACCCAGTACTTC. This chain links TRBV7-2 with TRBJ2-5, with D unclear. Trimming took off 5 bases at V and 5 bases at J, with 12 bases between the two ends. The CDR3 sequence is 13 residues long. Per the germline V gene, CDR1 is SGHTA and CDR2 is FQGNSA.

This clonotype was recorded at least ten times. The chain uses TRBV6-1 and TRBJ2-7; D assignment may be TRBD1 or TRBD2 (5 bases each). V shed 5 bases and J shed 6 bases, with 20 bases lying between them. The CDR3 runs to 15 residues. Germline-derived CDR1 and CDR2 are MNHNS and SASEGT. The CDR3 reads CASSRGDVRSSEQYV. CDR3 nucleotides: TGTGCCAGCAGTCGAGGGGACGTACGAAGCTCCGAGCAGTACGTC.

In the case of this clonotype: One end of the junction is discordant with germline, which a read error may explain. This chain uses TRBV6-2 or TRBV6-3 with TRBJ2-3, with TRBD2 as a possible D gene (6 bases). CDR1 and CDR2 (germline): MNHEY, SVGEGT. This CDR3 contains 19 residues. In DNA, the CDR3 is TGTGCCATCAGTGACCCTTCGGGACTCCCCGGCCAAAGCACAGATACGCAGTATTTT. This sequence encodes CAISDPSGLPGQSTDTQYF.

The rearrangement joins TRBV29-1 to TRBJ2-3; no clear D gene. Trimming left V 5 bases short and J 3 bases short, with 6 bases between. The CDR3 contains 11 residues. Germline values: CDR1 SQVTM, CDR2 ANQGSEA. The CDR3 DNA reads TGCAGCGTTATCGGAACAGATACGCAGTATTTT. This codes for CSVIGTDTQYF.

This clonotype was counted between two and nine times. The CDR3 protein is CASSLQGLGNQPQHF. In nucleotides, the CDR3 is TGTGCCAGCAGTTTACAGGGTCTCGGCAATCAGCCCCAGCATTTT. The chain has TRBV28 and TRBJ1-5; weak D call: TRBD1 (5 bases). Germline CDR1 MDHEN, CDR2 SYDVKM. This CDR3 comprises 15 residues. The ends were cut back, 2 bases at V and 2 bases at J, with 10 bases in the middle.

The sample holds a few counts of this clonotype. The CDR3 is CASSVQGAPGNTIYF. CDR3 coding DNA: TGTGCCAGCTCAGTACAGGGGGCGCCTGGAAACACCATATATTTT. The rearrangement joins TRBV18 to TRBJ1-3, with 9 positions matching TRBD1. The germline V gene has CDR1 KGHSH and CDR2 LQKENI. The V gene end was trimmed by 5 bases and the J gene end by 2 bases; junction bases not matched to a gene: 4. CDR3 length: 15 residues.

V usage is TRBV9 and J usage is TRBJ2-5; the D gene is possibly TRBD2 (6 bases). The length of the CDR3 is 14 residues. Germline loops: CDR1 SGDLS, CDR2 YYNGEE. V lost 7 bases and J 2 bases, leaving 15 bases between the germline ends. The CDR3 spells CASGGLPSQETQYF. The CDR3 DNA sequence: TGTGCCAGCGGTGGACTACCTTCTCAAGAGACCCAGTACTTC.

This clonotype was observed a few times. The CDR3: CARRGHPNTEAFF. As DNA, the CDR3 is TGCGCCAGGAGGGGACACCCGAACACTGAAGCTTTCTTT. This sequence joins TRBV10-1 and TRBJ1-1; the D gene is possibly TRBD1 (6 bases). CDR3 length: 13 amino acids. Germline CDR1 reads WNHNN; CDR2 reads SYGVQD (reference sequence). Trimming took off 9 bases at V and 1 base at J, with 12 bases between the two ends.

This clonotype was observed a handful of times. The V gene is TRBV3-1, the J gene TRBJ1-5; D remains unclear. CDR1 and CDR2 from the germline V gene are LGHDT and YNNKEL (reference sequence). V was clipped by 2 bases and J by 6 bases, with 8 bases between them. The CDR3 loop spans 13 amino acids. CDR3 loop: CASSQSVGQPQHF. The CDR3 DNA sequence: TGTGCCAGCAGCCAATCAGTAGGTCAGCCCCAGCATTTT.

There are a few counts of this clonotype. The V gene is TRBV2, the J gene TRBJ1-2, with D perhaps TRBD1 (5 bases). The CDR3 runs to 14 residues. Germline-derived CDR1 and CDR2 are SNHLY and FYNNEI. V gave up 5 bases and J gave up 5 bases, with 15 bases separating them. This CDR3 reads CASSTRRDFYGYTF. CDR3 sequence (DNA): TGTGCCAGCAGTACGAGACGGGACTTTTATGGCTACACCTTC.

V usage is TRBV6-2 or TRBV6-3 and J usage is TRBJ2-7; D tentatively reads TRBD1 or TRBD2 (5 bases each). Germline values: CDR1 MNHEY, CDR2 SVGEGT. Trimming stripped 4 bases from V and 2 bases from J, with 15 bases between. The CDR3 sequence is 15 residues long. In DNA form, the CDR3 reads TGTGCCAGCAGTTTTGTAGCGTGGGGCACCTACGAGCAGTACGTC. It is translated as CASSFVAWGTYEQYV.